This TCR beta chain was sequenced for a study of blood T cells in healthy people across ages. Overall study results and limits: Naive T cell percentage by flow cytometry tracked strongly with beta diversity. Age showed a roughly linear inverse relationship with TCR beta diversity per million T cells.

Primers used in a second PCR of roughly 7 to 11 cycles were a sample-barcoded 5' primer and a J-beta primer mix. TCRdb re-analysed the 5' RACE reads in MiXCR, keeping a single row per CDR3 protein. The sample consists of around 650,000 distinct CDR3 sequences, over 40% of them appearing once. In regard to this clonotype: Its antigen is as yet unknown.

Sequenced sample: blood. The TCR sequence derives from an elderly man in good health.

The CDR3 reads CASSPGGALYNEQYF. DNA for the CDR3: TGTGCCAGCAGTCCGGGGGGGGCTCTCTACAATGAGCAGTACTTC. The chain recombines TRBV7-2 with TRBJ2-1, with 8 bases that match TRBD2. The DNA matches TRBJ2-7 better at its end, which makes the J call doubtful. This CDR3 region has 15 residues. Per the germline V gene, CDR1 is SGHTA and CDR2 is FQGNSA.